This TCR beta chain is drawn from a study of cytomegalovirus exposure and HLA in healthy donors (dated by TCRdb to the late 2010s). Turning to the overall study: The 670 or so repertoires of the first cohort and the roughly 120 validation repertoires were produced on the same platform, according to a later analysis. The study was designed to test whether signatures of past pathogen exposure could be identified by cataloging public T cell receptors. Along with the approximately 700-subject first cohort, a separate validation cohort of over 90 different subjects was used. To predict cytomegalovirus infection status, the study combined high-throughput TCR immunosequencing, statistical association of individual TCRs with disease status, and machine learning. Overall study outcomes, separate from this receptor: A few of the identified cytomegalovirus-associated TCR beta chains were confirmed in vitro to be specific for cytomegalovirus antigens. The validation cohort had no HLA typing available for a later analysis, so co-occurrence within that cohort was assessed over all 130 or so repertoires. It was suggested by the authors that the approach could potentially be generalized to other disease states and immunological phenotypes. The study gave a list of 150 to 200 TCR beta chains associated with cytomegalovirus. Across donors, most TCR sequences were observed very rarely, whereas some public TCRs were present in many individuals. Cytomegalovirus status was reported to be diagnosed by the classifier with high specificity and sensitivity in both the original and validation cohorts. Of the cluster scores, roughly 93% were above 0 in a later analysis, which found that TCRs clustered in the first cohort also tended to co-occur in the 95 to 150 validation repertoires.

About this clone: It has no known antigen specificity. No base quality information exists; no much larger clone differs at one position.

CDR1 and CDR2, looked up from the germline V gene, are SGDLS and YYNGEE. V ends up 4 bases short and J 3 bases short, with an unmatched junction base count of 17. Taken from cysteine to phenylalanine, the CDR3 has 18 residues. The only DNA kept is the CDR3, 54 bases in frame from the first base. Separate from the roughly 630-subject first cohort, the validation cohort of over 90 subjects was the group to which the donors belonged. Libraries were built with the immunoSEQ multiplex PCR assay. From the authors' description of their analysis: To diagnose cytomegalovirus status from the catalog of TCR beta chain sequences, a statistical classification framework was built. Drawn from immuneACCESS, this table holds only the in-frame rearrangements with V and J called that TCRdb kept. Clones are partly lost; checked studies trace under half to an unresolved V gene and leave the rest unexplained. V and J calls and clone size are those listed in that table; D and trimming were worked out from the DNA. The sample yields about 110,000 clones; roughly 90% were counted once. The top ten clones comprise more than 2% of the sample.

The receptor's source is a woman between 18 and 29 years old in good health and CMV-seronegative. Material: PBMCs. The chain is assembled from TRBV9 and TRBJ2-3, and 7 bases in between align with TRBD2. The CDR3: CASSLTQRAGLETDTQYF. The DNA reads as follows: TGTGCCAGCAGCCTAACTCAACGAGCGGGGTTGGAGACAGATACGCAGTATTTT.